A single sample is the source of the 6 T cell receptor beta chains below, sequenced in a study of blood T cell repertoires in COVID-19. This table comes from immunoSEQ multiplex PCR, and its TCRdb copy is limited to in-frame clones, with some not included. The sample shows around 260,000 clones, roughly 88% of them seen only once. The sample comprised peripheral blood. These TCRs come from a human donor with COVID-19, enrolled during active disease. The donor label of this sample is uncertain.

This sequence joins TRBV30 and TRBJ1-2; D is ambiguous. Germline V gene lookup returns CDR1 GTSNPN and CDR2 SVGIG (reference sequence). The CDR3 is 12 residues long. Trimming pared 0 bases from V and 8 bases from J, leaving 10 bases between. CDR3 bases: TGTGCCTGGAGTGTACTCACCCGGGGCTACACCTTC. This translates into CAWSVLTRGYTF.

Only a few counts were recorded for this clone. The chain couples TRBV18 to TRBJ2-1; D might be TRBD2 (7 bases). The CDR3 length is 17 residues. Per the germline V gene, CDR1 is KGHSH and CDR2 is LQKENI. V gave up 3 bases and J gave up 5 bases, with 20 bases separating them. The CDR3 reads CASSPRSTSQGNNEQFF. The CDR3 DNA sequence: TGTGCCAGCTCACCGCGTTCGACTAGCCAGGGGAACAATGAGCAGTTCTTC.

The chain joins TRBV30 to TRBJ2-4, with 11 bases aligning to TRBD1. The CDR3 length is 16 residues. Per the germline V gene, CDR1 is GTSNPN and CDR2 is SVGIG (reference sequence). The trim removed 2 bases at V and 2 bases at J, leaving 5 bases unmatched. CDR3 nucleotides: TGTGCCTGGAGTCGAGGGACAGGGGGTTCCAAAAACATTCAGTACTTC. Its protein is CAWSRGTGGSKNIQYF.

The chain's CDR3 is CASGRDMDQPQHF. The CDR3, as DNA: TGTGCTAGTGGCCGCGACATGGATCAGCCCCAGCATTTT. The chain is built from TRBV12-5 and TRBJ1-5; unclear D gene. The CDR3 consists of 13 residues. Germline loops: CDR1 LGHNT, CDR2 FRNRAP. Trimming pared 6 bases from V and 5 bases from J, leaving 11 bases between.

The J gene is TRBJ2-5, the V gene TRBV30; 8 bases fit TRBD1. In germline, CDR1 is GTSNPN, CDR2 SVGIG (reference sequence). The CDR3 consists of 15 residues. J was trimmed by 5 bases and V by 7 bases; bases with no gene match: 15. CDR3 protein: CASEATRGRQETQYF. The CDR3 DNA reads TGTGCCTCCGAGGCCACCAGGGGGCGCCAGGAGACCCAGTACTTC.

The CDR3 DNA sequence: TGTGCCAGCACCCGGGGCAATCAGCCCCAGCATTTT. Amino acid sequence: CASTRGNQPQHF. The J gene is TRBJ1-5, the V gene TRBV28, with D uncertain. V dropped 7 bases and J dropped 2 bases, with 6 bases sitting between them. Germline CDR1 MDHEN, CDR2 SYDVKM. The CDR3 has 12 residues.